This T cell receptor beta chain emerged from a study of T cell responses to AZD1222 COVID-19 vaccine. Overall study results and limits: Donors were largely white British and mainly female; clonal diversity was possibly underestimated.

Clones were read by immunoSEQ multiplex PCR, and TCRdb kept only the in-frame ones, dropping some. This table holds some 130,000 clones, about 90% found once. The CDR3 sequence is 19 residues long. With 3 bases clipped from V and 0 bases from J, the junction kept 11 bases outside the gene matches. Looked up from germline, CDR1 is LGHNA and CDR2 is YNFKEQ. As to this clone: Its antigen is undetermined.

The rearrangement links TRBV4-2 to TRBJ1-3, with 10 nucleotides matching TRBD1. The receptor was derived from an adult in good health. This specimen was peripheral blood, taken on day 0 of AZD1222 vaccination. CDR3 in amino acids: CASSHPRQGAFGSGNTIYF. The CDR3 nucleotides read TGTGCCAGCAGCCACCCCAGACAGGGGGCGTTCGGCTCTGGAAACACCATATATTTT.